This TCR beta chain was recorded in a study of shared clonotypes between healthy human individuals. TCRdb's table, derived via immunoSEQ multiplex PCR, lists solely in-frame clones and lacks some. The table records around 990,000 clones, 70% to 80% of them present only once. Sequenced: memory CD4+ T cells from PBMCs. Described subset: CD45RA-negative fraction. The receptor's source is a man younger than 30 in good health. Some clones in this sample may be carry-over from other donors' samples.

CDR3 nucleotides: TGTGCCAGCAGCCAGTCGCCCCTGGCGGGAGGGAGCACAGATACGCAGTATTTT. This gives the protein CASSQSPLAGGSTDTQYF. V and J are TRBV4-2 and TRBJ2-3, with TRBD2 matching over 9 bases. The CDR3 covers 18 residues. Germline V gene lookup returns CDR1 LGHNA and CDR2 YNFKEQ. J lost 0 bases, V lost 3 bases, and 10 bases had no gene match.